The rows below give T cell receptor beta chains drawn from one sample of a study of regulatory T cells in long-lasting Graves disease. TCRdb re-analysed the multiplex PCR reads in MiXCR, keeping a single row per CDR3 protein. The table records over 650,000 distinct CDR3 sequences, approximately 31% of them present only once. Sequences were derived from peripheral blood mononuclear cells (PBMCs), sampled when the disease was refractory, from a patient treated with antithyroid drugs. All receptors come from a female donor with Graves disease. CDR3s include the opening cysteine and the closing phenylalanine or tryptophan. A row's size may be missing; if present it is once, few, many or a size class.

clone_size v_call cdr3_aa
- TRBV5-1 CASSLGASGRRRGNNEQFF
- TRBV19 CASSTGGTRYNEQFF
many TRBV11-2 CASSLGPGQGEETQYF
few TRBV19 CASSIDGRGRAQPQHF
- TRBV9 CASTKGWAAGPNYGYTF
many TRBV28 CATVGTFYGYTF
- TRBV20-1 CSARAGTNSNQPQHF
- TRBV7-2 CASNPVGWGYTF
- TRBV6-4 CASYRDRGVGQPQHF
many TRBV12-3/TRBV12-4 CASNRGGGNQPQHF
few TRBV29-1 CSGGTGEPYGYTF
few TRBV30 CAWSRTHRGTEAFF
many TRBV5-6 CASSDLRDRDRDEQYF
many TRBV11-2 CASSLAHTGELFF
few TRBV7-2 CASSLAGLYSPLHF
- TRBV10-3 CAIREESTSGVDTQYF
- TRBV27 CASSATGPFYYEQYF